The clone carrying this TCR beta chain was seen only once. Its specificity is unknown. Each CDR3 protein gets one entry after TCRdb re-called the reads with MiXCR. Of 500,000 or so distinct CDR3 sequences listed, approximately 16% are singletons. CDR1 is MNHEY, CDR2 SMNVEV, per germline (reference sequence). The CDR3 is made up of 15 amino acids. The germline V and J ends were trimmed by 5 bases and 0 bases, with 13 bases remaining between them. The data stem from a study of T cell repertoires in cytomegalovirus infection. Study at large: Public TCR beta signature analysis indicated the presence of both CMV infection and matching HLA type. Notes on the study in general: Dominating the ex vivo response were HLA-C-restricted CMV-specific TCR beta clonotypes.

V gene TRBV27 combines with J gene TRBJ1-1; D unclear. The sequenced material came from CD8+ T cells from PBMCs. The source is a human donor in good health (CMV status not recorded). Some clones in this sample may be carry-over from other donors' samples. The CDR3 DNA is TGTGCCAGCAGTCCTCCGCGAGTCGTGAACACTGAAGCTTTCTTT. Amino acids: CASSPPRVVNTEAFF.